This entry lists 3 T cell receptor beta chains sequenced from one sample in a study of T-cell reconstitution after alpha-beta-depleted transplantation in children. Researchers prepared the TCRbeta library using unique molecular identifiers, the study reports. TCRdb ran MiXCR on the PCR reads and lists one entry per CDR3 protein. Of about 460,000 distinct CDR3 sequences in the sample, about 10% were seen once. Source: PBMCs, taken before TCRalphabeta/CD19-depleted stem cell transplant. The receptors come from a child under 10 years old with inherited bone marrow failure, due to receive a stem cell transplant.

On this clonotype itself: A much larger clone differs by one base, so this may be a read error. CDR3 region: CASSSGSGAIDYGYTF. DNA of the CDR3: TGTGCCAGCAGCTCCGGTTCGGGGGCTATAGACTATGGCTACACCTTC. This chain joins TRBV5-6 and TRBJ1-2; possibly TRBD1 for D (6 bases). Trimming took 3 bases from V and 3 from J, leaving 18 bases between them. Germline V gene sequence: CDR1 SGHDT, CDR2 YYEEEE. CDR3 length: 16 residues. Complete variable domain (other parts from reference TRBV5-6 and TRBJ1-2): DAGVTQSPTHLIKTRGQQVTLRCSPKSGHDTVSWYQQALGQGPQFIFQYYEEEERQRGNFPDRFSGHQFPNYSSELNVNALLLGDSALYLCASSSGSGAIDYGYTFGSGTRLTVV.

This clonotype appeared many times. The gene calls are TRBV27 and TRBJ1-6; D unclear. The CDR3 runs to 16 residues. Trimming removed 3 bases from V and 5 bases from J, with 14 bases in between. Germline CDR1 MNHEY, CDR2 SMNVEV (reference sequence). CDR3 coding DNA: TGTGCCAGCAGTTTTGGTGAAGGAGGGCATAATTCACCCCTCCACTTT. This translates into CASSFGEGGHNSPLHF.

This clonotype was seen a few times. The rearrangement uses TRBV20-1 and TRBJ2-7; 13 nucleotides align to TRBD2. CDR1 and CDR2 from the germline V gene are DFQATT and SNEGSKA (reference sequence). Trimming at V came to 3 bases and at J to 3 bases, leaving 11 bases not matched to a gene. The CDR3 consists of 17 residues. CDR3 residues: CSASGTSGTQPLYEQYF. The DNA of the CDR3 is TGCAGTGCTAGCGGGACTAGCGGGACCCAACCCCTCTACGAGCAGTACTTC.